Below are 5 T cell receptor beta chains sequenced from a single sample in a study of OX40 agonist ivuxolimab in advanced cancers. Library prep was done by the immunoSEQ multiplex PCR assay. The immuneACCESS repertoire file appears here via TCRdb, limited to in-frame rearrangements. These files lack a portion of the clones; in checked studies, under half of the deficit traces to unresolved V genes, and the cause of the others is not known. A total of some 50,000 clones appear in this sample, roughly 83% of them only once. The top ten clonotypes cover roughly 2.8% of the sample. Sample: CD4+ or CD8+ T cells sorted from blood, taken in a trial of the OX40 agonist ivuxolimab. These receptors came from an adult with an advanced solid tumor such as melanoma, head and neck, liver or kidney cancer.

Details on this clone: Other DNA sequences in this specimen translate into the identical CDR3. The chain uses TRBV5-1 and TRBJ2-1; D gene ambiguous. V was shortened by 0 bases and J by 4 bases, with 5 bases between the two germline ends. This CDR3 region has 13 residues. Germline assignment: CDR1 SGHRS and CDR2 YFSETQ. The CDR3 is CASSLVQYNEQFF. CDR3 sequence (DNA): TGCGCCAGCAGCTTGGTGCAGTACAATGAGCAGTTCTTC.

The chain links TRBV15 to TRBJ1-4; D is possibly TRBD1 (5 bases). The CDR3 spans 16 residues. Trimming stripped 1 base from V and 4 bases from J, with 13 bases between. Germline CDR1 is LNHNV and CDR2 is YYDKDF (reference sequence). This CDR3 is CATSRGRSQGNEKLFF. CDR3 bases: TGTGCCACCAGCAGAGGAAGGTCCCAGGGTAATGAAAAACTGTTTTTT.

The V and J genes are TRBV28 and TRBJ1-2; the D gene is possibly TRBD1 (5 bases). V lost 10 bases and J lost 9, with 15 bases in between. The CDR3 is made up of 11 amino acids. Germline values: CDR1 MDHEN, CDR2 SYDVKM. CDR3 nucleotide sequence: TGTGCCACGGGGGGACCGACGAGCTACACCTTC. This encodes CATGGPTSYTF.

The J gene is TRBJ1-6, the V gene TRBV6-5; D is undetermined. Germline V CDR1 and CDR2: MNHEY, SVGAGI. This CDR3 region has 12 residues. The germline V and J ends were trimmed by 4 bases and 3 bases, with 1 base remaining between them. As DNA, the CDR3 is TGTGCCAGCAGTTTCTATAATTCACCCCTCCACTTT. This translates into CASSFYNSPLHF.

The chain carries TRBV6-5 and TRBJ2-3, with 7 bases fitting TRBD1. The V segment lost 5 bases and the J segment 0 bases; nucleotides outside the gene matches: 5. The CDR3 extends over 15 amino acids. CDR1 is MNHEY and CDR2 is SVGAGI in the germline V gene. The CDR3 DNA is TGTGCCAGCAGTGCGAGGGGACAGAGCACAGATACGCAGTATTTT. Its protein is CASSARGQSTDTQYF.